The 8 T cell receptor beta chains below come from one sample, sequenced in a study of blood T cell repertoires in COVID-19. The assay was immunoSEQ multiplex PCR, and TCRdb's table has in-frame clones only and misses some. The sample has some 350,000 clones; around 91% are singletons. The specimen sequenced was PBMCs or T cells enriched from blood (not recorded which). Receptor source: a man between 18 and 35 years old who had recovered from COVID-19.

The rearrangement joins TRBV7-2 to TRBJ1-6, with D possibly TRBD1 on 5 matching bases. Germline CDR1 and CDR2: SGHTA and FQGNSA. The germline V and J ends were trimmed by 1 base and 7 bases, with 11 bases remaining between them. The CDR3 runs to 15 residues. The CDR3 spells CASSLGIAGNSPLHF. The DNA for the CDR3 is TGTGCCAGCAGCTTAGGTATTGCAGGGAATTCACCCCTCCACTTT.

The chain combines TRBV19 with TRBJ2-4, with D maybe TRBD1 (6 bases). Germline V gene sequence: CDR1 LNHDA, CDR2 SQIVND (reference sequence). This CDR3 has 14 amino acids. Between the trimmed V and J ends, which lost 10 bases and 0 bases, there was a span of 13 bases. DNA for the CDR3: TGTGCCACTCAGGACAGCCTAGCCAAAAACATTCAGTACTTC. Its translation: CATQDSLAKNIQYF.

The chain joins TRBV5-1 to TRBJ1-1, with a weak D call TRBD1 (6 bases). There are 17 residues in the CDR3. Germline V lookup: CDR1 SGHRS, CDR2 YFSETQ. V shed 0 bases and J shed 1 base, with 16 bases lying between them. CDR3 DNA sequence: TGCGCCAGCAGCTTGGGCAGGGCCCTCAGGGGGAACACTGAAGCTTTCTTT. It yields the protein CASSLGRALRGNTEAFF.

The V call is TRBV19, the J call TRBJ1-1, with D hard to call. Germline V lookup: CDR1 LNHDA, CDR2 SQIVND (reference sequence). V gave up 3 bases and J gave up 6 bases, with 14 bases separating them. The CDR3 has 14 amino acids. CDR3 in amino acids: CASSIGQAFAEAFF. The DNA for the CDR3 is TGTGCCAGTAGTATTGGCCAGGCTTTCGCTGAAGCTTTCTTT.

The V gene is TRBV28, the J gene TRBJ2-7, with D maybe TRBD2 (5 bases). Germline V lookup: CDR1 MDHEN, CDR2 SYDVKM. The CDR3 contains 11 residues. Trimming pared 3 bases from V and 6 bases from J, leaving 6 bases between. CDR3 DNA sequence: TGTGCCAGCAGTTTCGGGGTCGAGCAGTACTTC. Its translation: CASSFGVEQYF. Variable domain in full (rest from reference TRBV28 and TRBJ2-7): DVKVTQSSRYLVKRTGEKVFLECVQDMDHENMFWYRQDPGLGLRLIYFSYDVKMKEKGDIPEGYSVSREKKERFSLILESASTNQTSMYLCASSFGVEQYFGPGTRLTVT.

This sequence joins TRBV9 and TRBJ2-7, with D maybe TRBD1 (6 bases). The CDR3 consists of 14 residues. The V gene's germline CDR1 is SGDLS and CDR2 YYNGEE. Trimming took 0 bases from V and 3 from J, leaving 10 bases between them. The CDR3 sequence is CASSVEGRGYEQYF. The CDR3 nucleotides read TGTGCCAGCAGCGTAGAAGGCAGGGGCTACGAGCAGTACTTC.

J is TRBJ1-1 and V is TRBV27; D remains ambiguous. The CDR3 covers 14 residues. Trimming took off 5 bases at V and 4 bases at J, with 14 bases between the two ends. Germline CDR1 is MNHEY and CDR2 is SMNVEV (reference sequence). CDR3 DNA: TGTGCCAGCAGTCTCGGACTGAGATTCACTGAAGCTTTCTTT. Translated, it gives CASSLGLRFTEAFF.

The chain carries TRBV5-5 and TRBJ2-1; D might be TRBD2 (6 bases). The V end was cut by 6 bases, the J end by 3 bases, with 16 bases between. This CDR3 has 15 residues. Germline V lookup: CDR1 SGHKS, CDR2 YYEKEE (reference sequence). CDR3 nucleotide sequence: TGTGCCAGCACCTCGAGGAGGGACCTCTACAATGAGCAGTTCTTC. This sequence encodes CASTSRRDLYNEQFF.